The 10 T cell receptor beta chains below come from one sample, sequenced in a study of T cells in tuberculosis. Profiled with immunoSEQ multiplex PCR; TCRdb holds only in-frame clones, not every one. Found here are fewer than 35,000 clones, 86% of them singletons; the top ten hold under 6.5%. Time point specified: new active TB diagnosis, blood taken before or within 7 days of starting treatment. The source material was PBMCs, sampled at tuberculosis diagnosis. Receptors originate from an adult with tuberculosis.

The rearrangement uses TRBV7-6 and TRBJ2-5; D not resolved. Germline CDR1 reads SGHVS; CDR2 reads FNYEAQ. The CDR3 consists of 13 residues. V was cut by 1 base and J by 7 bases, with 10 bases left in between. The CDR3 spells CASSLGPGGTQYF. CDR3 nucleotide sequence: TGTGCCAGCAGCTTAGGACCAGGTGGGACCCAGTACTTC.

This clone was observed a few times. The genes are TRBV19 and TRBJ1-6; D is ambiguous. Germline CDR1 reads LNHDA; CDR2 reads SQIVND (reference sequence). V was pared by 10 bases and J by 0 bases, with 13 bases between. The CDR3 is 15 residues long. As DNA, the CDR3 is TGTGCCACTTCTCCACAGAGCTCCTATAATTCACCCCTCCACTTT. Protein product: CATSPQSSYNSPLHF.

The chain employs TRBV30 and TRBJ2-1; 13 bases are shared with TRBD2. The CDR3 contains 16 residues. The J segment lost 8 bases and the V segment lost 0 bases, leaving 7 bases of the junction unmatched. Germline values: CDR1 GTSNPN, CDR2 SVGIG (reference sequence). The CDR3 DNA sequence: TGTGCCTGGAGTGTTGATCCCGGACTAGCGGGAGATGAGCAGTTCTTC. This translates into CAWSVDPGLAGDEQFF.

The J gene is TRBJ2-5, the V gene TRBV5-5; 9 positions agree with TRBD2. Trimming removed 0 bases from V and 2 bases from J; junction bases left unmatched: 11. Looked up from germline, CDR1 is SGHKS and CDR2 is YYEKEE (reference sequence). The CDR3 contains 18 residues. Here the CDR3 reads CASSLAVGSGGLQETQYF. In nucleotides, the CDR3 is TGTGCCAGCAGCTTGGCCGTCGGTAGCGGGGGACTTCAAGAGACCCAGTACTTC. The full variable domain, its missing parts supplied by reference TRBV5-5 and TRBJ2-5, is DAGVTQSPTHLIKTRGQQVTLRCSPISGHKSVSWYQQVLGQGPQFIFQYYEKEERGRGNFPDRFSARQFPNYSSELNVNALLLGDSALYLCASSLAVGSGGLQETQYFGPGTRLLVL.

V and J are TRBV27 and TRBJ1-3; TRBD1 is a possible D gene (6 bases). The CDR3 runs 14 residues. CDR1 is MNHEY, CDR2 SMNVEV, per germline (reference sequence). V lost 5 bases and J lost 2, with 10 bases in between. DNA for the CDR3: TGTGCCAGCAGTGGTAACAGGGCTGGAAACACCATATATTTT. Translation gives CASSGNRAGNTIYF.

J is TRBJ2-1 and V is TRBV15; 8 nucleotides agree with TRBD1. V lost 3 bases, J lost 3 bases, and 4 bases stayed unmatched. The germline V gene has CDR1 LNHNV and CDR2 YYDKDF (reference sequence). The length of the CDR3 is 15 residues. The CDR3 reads CATSSRTGNYNEQFF. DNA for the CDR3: TGTGCCACCAGCAGCCGGACAGGGAACTACAATGAGCAGTTCTTC.

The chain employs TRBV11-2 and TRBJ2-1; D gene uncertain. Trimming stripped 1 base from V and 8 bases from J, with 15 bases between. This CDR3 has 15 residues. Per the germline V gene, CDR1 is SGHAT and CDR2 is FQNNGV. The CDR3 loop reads CASSLGTALRDEQFF. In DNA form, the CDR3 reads TGTGCCAGCAGCTTAGGAACCGCCCTCCGGGATGAGCAGTTCTTC.

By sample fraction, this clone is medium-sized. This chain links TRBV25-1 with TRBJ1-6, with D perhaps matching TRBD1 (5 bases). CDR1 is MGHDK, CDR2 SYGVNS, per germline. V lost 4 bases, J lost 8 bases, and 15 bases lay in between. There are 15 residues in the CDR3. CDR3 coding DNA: TGTGCCAGCAGTGGGGGACTTCTGTCGGATTCACCCCTCCACTTT. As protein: CASSGGLLSDSPLHF.

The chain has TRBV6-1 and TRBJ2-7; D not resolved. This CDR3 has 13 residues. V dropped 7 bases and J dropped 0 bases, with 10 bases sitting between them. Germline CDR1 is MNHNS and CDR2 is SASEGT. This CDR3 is CASIRGASYEQYF. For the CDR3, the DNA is TGTGCCAGCATTCGAGGTGCCTCCTACGAGCAGTACTTC.

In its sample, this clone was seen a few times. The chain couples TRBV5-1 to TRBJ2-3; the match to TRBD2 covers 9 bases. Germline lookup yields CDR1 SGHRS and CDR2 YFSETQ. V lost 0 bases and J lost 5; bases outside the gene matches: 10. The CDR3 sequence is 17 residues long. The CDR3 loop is CASSLEIGGGAKDTQYF. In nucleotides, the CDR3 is TGCGCCAGCAGCTTGGAAATAGGCGGGGGGGCCAAAGATACGCAGTATTTT.